Sequencing of this TCR beta chain was carried out in a study of T cells in Graves' hyperthyroidism and ophthalmopathy. There were TCR beta CDR3 regions amplified from RNA transcripts. During a first-round RT-PCR of the TCR CDR3, the HTBI primer set was used. TCRdb recomputed calls from the multiplex PCR reads with MiXCR, one row per CDR3 protein. This sample has more than 500,000 distinct CDR3 sequences, with around 16% found just once. On this clonotype itself: Antigen: not known.

Lactation, pregnancy, other autoimmune disease or uncontrolled infection led to exclusion of patients. Study-level findings and limits: A model of 13 V-J features distinguished ophthalmopathy from stable hyperthyroidism. A median around 5.9 months before onset, the model predicted ophthalmopathy.

Germline assignment: CDR1 SGHAT and CDR2 FQNNGV. The CDR3 length is 13 residues. V lost 5 bases, J lost 4 bases, and 11 bases lay in between. The clonotype comes from a woman aged 25 to 39 with Graves' ophthalmopathy. Specimen: blood. The V and J genes are TRBV11-2 and TRBJ2-5; D is unclear. The chain's CDR3 is CASSIRYGETQYF. The DNA for the CDR3 is TGTGCCAGCAGCATTCGGTACGGAGAGACCCAGTACTTC.